The T cell receptor beta chain described here comes from a study of response to subunit inactivated influenza vaccine. This clonotype was counted ten times or more. TCRdb fed the RT-PCR reads into MiXCR, producing one record per CDR3 protein. The repertoire holds roughly 570,000 distinct CDR3 sequences, 10% to 15% seen once, with 13% in the top ten. J gave up 4 bases and V 6 bases, and 10 bases lay outside the gene matches. The length of the CDR3 is 15 residues. The sample was PBMCs from blood, taken roughly 48 days after vaccination. V is TRBV12-3 or TRBV12-4 and J is TRBJ1-2; TRBD1 aligns across 8 bases. The origin of this receptor is a man aged 50 to 59 who received an inactivated influenza vaccine. The CDR3 loop is CASRPDRGTTYGYTF. In DNA, the CDR3 is TGTGCCAGCAGACCCGACAGGGGTACTACCTATGGCTACACCTTC.